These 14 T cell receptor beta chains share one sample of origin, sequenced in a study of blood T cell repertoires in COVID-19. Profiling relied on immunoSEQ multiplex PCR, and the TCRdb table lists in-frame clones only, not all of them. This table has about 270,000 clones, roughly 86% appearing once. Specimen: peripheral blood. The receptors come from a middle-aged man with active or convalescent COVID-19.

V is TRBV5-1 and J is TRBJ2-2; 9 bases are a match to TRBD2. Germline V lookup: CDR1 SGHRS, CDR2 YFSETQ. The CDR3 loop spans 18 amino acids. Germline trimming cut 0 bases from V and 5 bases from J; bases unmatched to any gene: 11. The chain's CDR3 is CASSLALGLAGHTGELFF. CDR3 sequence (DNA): TGCGCCAGCAGCTTGGCCTTAGGGCTAGCGGGGCATACCGGGGAGCTGTTTTTT.

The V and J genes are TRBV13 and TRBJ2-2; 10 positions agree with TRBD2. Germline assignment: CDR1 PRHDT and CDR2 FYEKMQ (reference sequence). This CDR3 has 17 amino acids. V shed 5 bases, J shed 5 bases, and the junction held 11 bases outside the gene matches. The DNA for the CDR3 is TGTGCCAGCAGCACCTTACTAGCGGGGACAGGAACCGGGGAGCTGTTTTTT. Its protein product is CASSTLLAGTGTGELFF.

The CDR3 protein is CASRQGRDYEQYF. The CDR3 nucleotides are TGCGCCAGCCGACAGGGTAGGGATTACGAGCAGTACTTC. The chain recombines TRBV5-1 with TRBJ2-7; 7 positions match TRBD1. The trim removed 7 bases at V and 4 bases at J, leaving 8 bases unmatched. CDR1 and CDR2 (germline): SGHRS, YFSETQ. This CDR3 comprises 13 residues.

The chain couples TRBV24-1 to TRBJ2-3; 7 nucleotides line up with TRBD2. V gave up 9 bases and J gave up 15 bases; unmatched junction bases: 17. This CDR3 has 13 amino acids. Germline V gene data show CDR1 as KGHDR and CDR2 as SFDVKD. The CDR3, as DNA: TGTGCCACCGGACCATCACGATCGGGAGGAGTATATTTT. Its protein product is CATGPSRSGGVYF.

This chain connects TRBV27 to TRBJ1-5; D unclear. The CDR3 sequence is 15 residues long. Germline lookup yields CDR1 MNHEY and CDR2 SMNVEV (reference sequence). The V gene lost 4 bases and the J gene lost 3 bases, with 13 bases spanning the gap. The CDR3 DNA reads TGTGCCAGCAGTTGGACGGGAGGCCTCAATCAGCCCCAGCATTTT. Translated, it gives CASSWTGGLNQPQHF.

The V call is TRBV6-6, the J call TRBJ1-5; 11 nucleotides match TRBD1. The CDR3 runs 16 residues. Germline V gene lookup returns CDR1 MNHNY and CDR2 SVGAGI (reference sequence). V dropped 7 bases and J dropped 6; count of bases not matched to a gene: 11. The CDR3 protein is CASTSGEGQGGQPQHF. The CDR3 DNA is TGTGCCAGCACCTCCGGGGAGGGACAGGGGGGTCAGCCCCAGCATTTT.

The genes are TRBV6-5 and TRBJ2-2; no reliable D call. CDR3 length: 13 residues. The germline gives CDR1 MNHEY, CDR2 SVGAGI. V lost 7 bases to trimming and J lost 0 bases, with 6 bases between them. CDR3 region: CASTEPNTGELFF. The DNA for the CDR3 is TGTGCCAGCACAGAACCGAACACCGGGGAGCTGTTTTTT.

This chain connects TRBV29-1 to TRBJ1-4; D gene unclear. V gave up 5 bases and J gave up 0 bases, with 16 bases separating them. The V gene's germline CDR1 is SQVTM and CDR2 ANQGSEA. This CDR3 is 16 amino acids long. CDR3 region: CSVKYSLLATNEKLFF. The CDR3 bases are TGCAGCGTTAAATATAGTCTCCTTGCAACTAATGAAAAACTGTTTTTT. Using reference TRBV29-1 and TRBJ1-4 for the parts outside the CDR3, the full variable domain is SAVISQKPSRDICQRGTSLTIQCQVDSQVTMMFWYRQQPGQSLTLIATANQGSEATYESGFVIDKFPISRPNLTFSTLTVSNMSPEDSSIYLCSVKYSLLATNEKLFFGSGTQLSVL.

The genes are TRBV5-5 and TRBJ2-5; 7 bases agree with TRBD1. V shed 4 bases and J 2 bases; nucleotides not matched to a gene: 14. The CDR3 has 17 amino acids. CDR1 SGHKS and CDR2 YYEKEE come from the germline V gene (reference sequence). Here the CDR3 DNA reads TGTGCCAGCAGCCATAAGGTACCCGGGACAGCTCAAGAGACCCAGTACTTC. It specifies CASSHKVPGTAQETQYF.

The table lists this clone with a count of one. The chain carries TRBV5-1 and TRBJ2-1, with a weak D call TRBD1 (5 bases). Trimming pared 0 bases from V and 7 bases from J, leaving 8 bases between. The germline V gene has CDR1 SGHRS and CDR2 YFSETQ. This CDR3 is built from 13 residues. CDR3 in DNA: TGCGCCAGCAGCTTGGAGGGGCGTAATGAGCAGTTCTTC. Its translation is CASSLEGRNEQFF.

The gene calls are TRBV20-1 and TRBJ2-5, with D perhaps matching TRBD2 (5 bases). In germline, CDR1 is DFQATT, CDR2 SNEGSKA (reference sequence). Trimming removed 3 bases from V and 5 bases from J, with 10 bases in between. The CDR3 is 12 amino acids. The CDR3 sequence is CSASFGSETQYF. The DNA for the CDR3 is TGCAGTGCTAGTTTTGGGAGCGAGACCCAGTACTTC.

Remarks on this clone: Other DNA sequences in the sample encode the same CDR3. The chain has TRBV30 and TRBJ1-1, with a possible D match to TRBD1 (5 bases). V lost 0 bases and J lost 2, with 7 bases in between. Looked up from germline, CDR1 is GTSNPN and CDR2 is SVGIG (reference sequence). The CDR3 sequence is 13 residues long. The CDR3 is CAWSVGGNTEAFF. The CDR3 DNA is TGTGCCTGGAGTGTGGGGGGAAACACTGAAGCTTTCTTT.

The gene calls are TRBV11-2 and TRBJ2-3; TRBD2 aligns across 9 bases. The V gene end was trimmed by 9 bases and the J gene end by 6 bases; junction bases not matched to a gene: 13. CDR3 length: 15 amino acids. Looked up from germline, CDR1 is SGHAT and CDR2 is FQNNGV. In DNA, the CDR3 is TGTGCCAGTCGGAAAGCGGGAGGAGCGGGGGATACGCAGTATTTT. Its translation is CASRKAGGAGDTQYF.

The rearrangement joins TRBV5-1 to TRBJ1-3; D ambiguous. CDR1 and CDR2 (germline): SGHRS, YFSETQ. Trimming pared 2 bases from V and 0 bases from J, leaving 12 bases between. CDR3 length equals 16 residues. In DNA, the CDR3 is TGCGCCAGCAGCTTTTCAACCCCGAGCTCTGGAAACACCATATATTTT. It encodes CASSFSTPSSGNTIYF.